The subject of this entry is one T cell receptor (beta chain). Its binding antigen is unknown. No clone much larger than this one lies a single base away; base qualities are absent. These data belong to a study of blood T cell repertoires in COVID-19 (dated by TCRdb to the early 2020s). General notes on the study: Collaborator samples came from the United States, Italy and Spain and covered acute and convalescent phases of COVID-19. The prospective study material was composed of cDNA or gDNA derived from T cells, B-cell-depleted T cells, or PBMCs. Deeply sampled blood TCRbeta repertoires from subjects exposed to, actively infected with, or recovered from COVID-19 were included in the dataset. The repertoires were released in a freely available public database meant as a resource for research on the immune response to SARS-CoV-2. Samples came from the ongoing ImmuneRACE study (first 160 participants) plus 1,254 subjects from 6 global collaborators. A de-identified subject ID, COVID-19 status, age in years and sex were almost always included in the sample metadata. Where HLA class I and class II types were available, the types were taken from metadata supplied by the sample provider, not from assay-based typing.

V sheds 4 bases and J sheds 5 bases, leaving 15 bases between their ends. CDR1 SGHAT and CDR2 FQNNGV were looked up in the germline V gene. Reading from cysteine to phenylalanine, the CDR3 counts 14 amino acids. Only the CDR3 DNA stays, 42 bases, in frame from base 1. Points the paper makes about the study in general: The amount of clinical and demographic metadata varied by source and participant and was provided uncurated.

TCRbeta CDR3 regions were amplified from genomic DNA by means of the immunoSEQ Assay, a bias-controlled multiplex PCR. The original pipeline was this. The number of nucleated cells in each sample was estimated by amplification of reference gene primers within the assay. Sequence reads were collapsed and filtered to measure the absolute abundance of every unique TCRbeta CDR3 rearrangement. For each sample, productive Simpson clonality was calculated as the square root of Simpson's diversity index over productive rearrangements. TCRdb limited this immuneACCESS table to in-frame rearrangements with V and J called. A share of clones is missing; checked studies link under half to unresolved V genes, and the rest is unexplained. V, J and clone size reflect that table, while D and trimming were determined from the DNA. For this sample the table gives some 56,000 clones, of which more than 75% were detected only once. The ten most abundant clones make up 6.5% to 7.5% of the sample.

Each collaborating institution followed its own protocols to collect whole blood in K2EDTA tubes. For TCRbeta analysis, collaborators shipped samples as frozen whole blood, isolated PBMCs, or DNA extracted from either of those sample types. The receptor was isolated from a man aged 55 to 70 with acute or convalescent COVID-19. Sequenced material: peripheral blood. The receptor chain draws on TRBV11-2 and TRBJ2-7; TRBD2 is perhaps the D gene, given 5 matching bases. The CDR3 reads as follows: CASSYEPRTHEQYF. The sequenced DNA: TGTGCCAGCAGCTATGAGCCCCGGACTCACGAGCAGTACTTC.